Detailed here is one T cell receptor beta chain. Antigen unknown. Breast cancer patients provided tissue from their axillary draining lymph nodes. The entry originates in a study of breast tumors, draining lymph nodes, adjacent tissues. TCRdb recomputed calls from the multiplex PCR reads with MiXCR, one row per CDR3 protein. The table lists approximately 230,000 distinct CDR3 sequences, 30% to 35% of them singletons. The CDR3 length is 13 residues. Trimming at V came to 5 bases and at J to 8 bases, leaving 7 bases not matched to a gene. Germline CDR1 reads SGHDT; CDR2 reads YYEEEE. Study results and limitations: That most tumor T cells come from lymph nodes remained unproven. Data fit most tumor T cells coming from lymph node, expanding in tumor.

Sequences were obtained from axillary lymph node tissue. The source of this sequence is a female donor with breast cancer. Some clones in this sample may be carry-over from other donors' samples. The rearrangement links TRBV5-6 to TRBJ1-2; 9 bases fit TRBD1. As DNA, the CDR3 is TGTGCCAGCAGACCACAGGGGGCAGGAGGCTACACCTTC. Residues: CASRPQGAGGYTF.